A selection of T cell receptor beta chains follows, all from one sample in a study of shared clonotypes between healthy human individuals. Data came from immunoSEQ multiplex PCR; TCRdb stores just in-frame clones and leaves some out. The sample shows about 490,000 clones, around 80% of them seen only once. The sequenced material came from PBMCs. The receptors here all came from a woman in her thirties or forties in good health. Some clones in this sample may be carry-over from other donors' samples. Each CDR3 is given with its conserved first and last residue. D genes are given only for firm matches. Part of the rows lack a size; the others show once, few, many or a class for expanded clones.

V: TRBV11-1
size: .
D: .
J: TRBJ1-1
DNA: TGTGCCAGCAGCCGCGACACGATGAACACTGAAGCTTTCTTT
CDR3: CASSRDTMNTEAFF

V: TRBV18
size: .
D: TRBD1
J: TRBJ1-4
DNA: TGTGCCAGCTCGCGGACAGGGGACCAAGCAACTAATGAAAAACTGTTTTTT
CDR3: CASSRTGDQATNEKLFF

V: TRBV7-3
size: .
D: .
J: TRBJ1-1
DNA: TGTGCCAGCAGCCCACGTGGGGGGAGCACTGAAGCTTTCTTT
CDR3: CASSPRGGSTEAFF

V: TRBV28
size: .
D: TRBD1
J: TRBJ2-7
DNA: TGTGCCAGCAGTCAGGCTGGACAGGGGCAGTACGAGCAGTACTTC
CDR3: CASSQAGQGQYEQYF

V: TRBV28
size: .
D: .
J: TRBJ2-5
DNA: TGTGCCAGCAGCCAAAGGGGAGAGACCCAGTACTTC
CDR3: CASSQRGETQYF

V: TRBV7-2
size: .
D: TRBD2
J: TRBJ2-1
DNA: TGTGCCAGCAGTCCCGCTAGCGGGAGGCGGAATGAGCAGTTCTTC
CDR3: CASSPASGRRNEQFF

V: TRBV9
size: .
D: .
J: TRBJ1-2
DNA: TGTGCCAGCAGCCCAGCAGGGGCGAACTATGGCTACACCTTC
CDR3: CASSPAGANYGYTF

V: TRBV19
size: .
D: TRBD1
J: TRBJ1-4
DNA: TGTGCCAGTAGTGAGACAGGGCTCGGAGAAAAACTGTTTTTT
CDR3: CASSETGLGEKLFF

V: TRBV29-1
size: .
D: TRBD2
J: TRBJ2-7
DNA: TGCAGCGTTGGTCCAGCGGGAGCCCACGAGCAGTACTTC
CDR3: CSVGPAGAHEQYF

V: TRBV7-2
size: .
D: .
J: TRBJ2-1
DNA: TGTGCCAGCAGCTTCCTAGCGACCAATGAGCAGTTCTTC
CDR3: CASSFLATNEQFF

V: TRBV6-5
size: .
D: .
J: TRBJ1-6
DNA: TGTGCCAGCAGTTACTCGAACTCAGGGTATAATTCACCCCTCCACTTT
CDR3: CASSYSNSGYNSPLHF

V: TRBV19
size: once
D: .
J: TRBJ2-7
DNA: TGTGCCAGTAGACTTTCCCGGGGCTATCCCTACGAGCAGTACTTC
CDR3: CASRLSRGYPYEQYF

V: TRBV18
size: .
D: .
J: TRBJ1-5
DNA: TGTGCCAGCTCACCTTCAGGGGACGTTCAGCCCCAGCATTTT
CDR3: CASSPSGDVQPQHF

V: TRBV4-2
size: .
D: TRBD1
J: TRBJ2-3
DNA: TGTGCCAGCAGCCAAGAAGGCTCGGGACAGACGCAGTATTTT
CDR3: CASSQEGSGQTQYF

V: TRBV7-8
size: .
D: .
J: TRBJ2-1
DNA: TGTGCCAGCAGCTTAGTTTCAGGGAATGAGTACAATGAGCAGTTCTTC
CDR3: CASSLVSGNEYNEQFF

V: TRBV6-1
size: .
D: TRBD1
J: TRBJ2-5
DNA: TGTGCCAGCACCAGGACAGGGAGGTCCGAGACCCAGTACTTC
CDR3: CASTRTGRSETQYF

V: TRBV7-2
size: .
D: TRBD2
J: TRBJ2-1
DNA: TGTGCCAGCAGCCACGGACTAGCGGGGTACAATGAGCAGTTCTTC
CDR3: CASSHGLAGYNEQFF

V: TRBV28
size: once
D: TRBD2
J: TRBJ2-3
DNA: TGTGCCAGCAGCCCACTAGCGGGAGGACGAGATACGCAGTATTTT
CDR3: CASSPLAGGRDTQYF

V: TRBV6-1
size: .
D: .
J: TRBJ2-3
DNA: TGTGCCAGCAGTGATAGGAGGGAGTGGGGTACGCAGTATTTT
CDR3: CASSDRREWGTQYF

V: TRBV19
size: .
D: TRBD1
J: TRBJ2-5
DNA: TGTGCCAGTAGTATAGGCAGGGGGCAAGAGACCCAGTACTTC
CDR3: CASSIGRGQETQYF

V: TRBV4-2
size: .
D: .
J: TRBJ2-7
DNA: TGTGCCAGCAGCCCCGTAGGACGGCCCTACGAGCAGTACTTC
CDR3: CASSPVGRPYEQYF

V: TRBV5-4
size: .
D: TRBD2
J: TRBJ2-2
DNA: TGTGCCAGCAGCACCGGACTAGCGGTTAACACCGGGGAGCTGTTTTTT
CDR3: CASSTGLAVNTGELFF

V: TRBV6-4
size: .
D: TRBD1
J: TRBJ2-3
DNA: TGTGCCAGCAGTGACTGGACGGGACAGGCCCCTGGGGGAGATTTGGGCACAGATACGCAGTATTTT
CDR3: CASSDWTGQAPGGDLGTDTQYF

V: TRBV11-1
size: once
D: .
J: TRBJ2-5
DNA: TGTGCCAGCAGCTTAGGGACATTACAAGAGACCCAGTACTTC
CDR3: CASSLGTLQETQYF

V: TRBV29-1
size: .
D: .
J: TRBJ2-1
DNA: TGCGCATCGCGGGACCAAGGAGGTGAGCAGTTCTTC
CDR3: CASRDQGGEQFF

V: TRBV2
size: .
D: .
J: TRBJ2-5
DNA: TGTGCCAGCAGTGAAGGGCCCCAGTACTTC
CDR3: CASSEGPQYF

V: TRBV7-2
size: .
D: .
J: TRBJ2-7
DNA: TGTGCCAGCAGCTTAGCCTCTAGCGTCCCCCACGAGCAGTACTTC
CDR3: CASSLASSVPHEQYF

V: TRBV5-4
size: .
D: .
J: TRBJ2-1
DNA: TGTGCCAGCAGCTTGGGCGGAGCCAACCAAAATGAGCAGTTCTTC
CDR3: CASSLGGANQNEQFF

V: TRBV7-6
size: .
D: TRBD2
J: TRBJ2-7
DNA: TGTGCCAGCAGCTTAACCTTAGCGGGACTCCCCGAGCAGTACTTC
CDR3: CASSLTLAGLPEQYF

V: TRBV7-2
size: .
D: TRBD2
J: TRBJ2-1
DNA: TGTGCCAGCAGCTTCTTGGCTAGCGGGAGCCCTATGGACAATGAGCAGTTCTTC
CDR3: CASSFLASGSPMDNEQFF

V: TRBV9
size: once
D: TRBD1
J: TRBJ2-2
DNA: TGTGCCAGCAGCCCCGAGACAGGGGCGGCGACCGGGGAGCTGTTTTTT
CDR3: CASSPETGAATGELFF

V: TRBV7-6
size: once
D: .
J: TRBJ2-1
DNA: TGTGCCAGCAGCCCCAGCGGCAATGAGCAGTTCTTC
CDR3: CASSPSGNEQFF

V: TRBV15
size: .
D: TRBD1
J: TRBJ2-7
DNA: TGTGCCACCAGCCCCCGAACAGGGGTTTCCTACGAGCAGTACTTC
CDR3: CATSPRTGVSYEQYF

V: TRBV5-5
size: .
D: TRBD1
J: TRBJ1-4
DNA: TGTGCCAGCAGCCGAGCCGGGACAGGGGATGAAAAACTGTTTTTT
CDR3: CASSRAGTGDEKLFF

V: TRBV23-1
size: .
D: .
J: TRBJ2-5
DNA: .
CDR3: CASSHSPGQGFLETQYF

V: TRBV2
size: .
D: .
J: TRBJ2-7
DNA: TGTGCCAGCAGCGAAAGGTCTACCGGGAGCGAGCAGTACTTC
CDR3: CASSERSTGSEQYF

V: TRBV6-1
size: .
D: .
J: TRBJ2-6
DNA: TGCGCCAGCAGTGAATTGGACTTCTCTGGGGCCGACGTCCTGACTTTC
CDR3: CASSELDFSGADVLTF

V: TRBV7-9
size: once
D: .
J: TRBJ2-7
DNA: TGTGCCAGCAGCCTTCGGGGCGGGGGCCCCGAGCAGTACTTC
CDR3: CASSLRGGGPEQYF

V: TRBV21-1
size: many
D: .
J: TRBJ2-1
DNA: TGTGCCAGCAGCCCCCGATGGCAGTCCAATGAGCAGTTCTTC
CDR3: CASSPRWQSNEQFF

V: TRBV5-1
size: .
D: .
J: TRBJ2-7
DNA: TGCGCTAGCAGCCCCAGCGGAGGCCACGAGCAGTACTTC
CDR3: CASSPSGGHEQYF

V: TRBV5-1
size: many
D: .
J: TRBJ2-5
DNA: TGCGCCAGCACGGTCAGACCGCAAGAGACCCAGTACTTC
CDR3: CASTVRPQETQYF

V: TRBV15
size: .
D: .
J: TRBJ2-1
DNA: TGTGCCACCAGCAGATTTGGGGCCTTGGGTGGTGAGCAGTTCTTC
CDR3: CATSRFGALGGEQFF

V: TRBV30
size: .
D: .
J: TRBJ2-1
DNA: TGTGCCTGGAGTGACACCCTTCCCCTCAACAATGAGCAGTTCTTC
CDR3: CAWSDTLPLNNEQFF

V: TRBV27
size: .
D: TRBD1
J: TRBJ2-5
DNA: TGTGCCAGCAACTCGCTAAGGGGGCGCCTGGAGACCCAGTACTTC
CDR3: CASNSLRGRLETQYF

V: TRBV5-6
size: .
D: .
J: TRBJ1-2
DNA: TGTGCCAGCAGCGGGGAGTATGGCTACACCTTC
CDR3: CASSGEYGYTF